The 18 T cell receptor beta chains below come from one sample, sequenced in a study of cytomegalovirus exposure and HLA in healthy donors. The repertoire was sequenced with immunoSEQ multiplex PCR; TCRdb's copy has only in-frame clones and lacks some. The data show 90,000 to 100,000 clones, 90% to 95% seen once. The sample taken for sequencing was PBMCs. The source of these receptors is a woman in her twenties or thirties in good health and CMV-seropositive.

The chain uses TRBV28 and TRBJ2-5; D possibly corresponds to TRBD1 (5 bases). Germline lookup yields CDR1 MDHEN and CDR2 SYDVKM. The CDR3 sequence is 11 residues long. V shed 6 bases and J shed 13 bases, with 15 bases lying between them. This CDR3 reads CASSILGPSYF. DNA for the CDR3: TGTGCCAGCAGCATCCTGGGGCCATCGTACTTC.

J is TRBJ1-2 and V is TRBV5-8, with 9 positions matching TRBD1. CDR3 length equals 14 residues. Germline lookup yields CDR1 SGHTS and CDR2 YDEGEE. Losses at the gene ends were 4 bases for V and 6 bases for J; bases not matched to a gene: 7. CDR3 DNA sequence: TGTGCCAGCAGCCTATGGACAGGGGCACATGGCTACACCTTC. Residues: CASSLWTGAHGYTF.

Here the CDR3 DNA reads TGTGCCAGCAGTTTCACCAGGGGCCGCTCCTACAATGAGCAGTTCTTC. Its protein product is CASSFTRGRSYNEQFF. The chain joins TRBV28 to TRBJ2-1; D is perhaps TRBD1 (6 bases). The CDR3 runs to 16 residues. V lost 3 bases to trimming and J lost 0 bases, with 12 bases between them. CDR1 is MDHEN and CDR2 is SYDVKM in the germline V gene.

In DNA form, the CDR3 reads TGTGCCAGCAGCGCCGGGACTAGCGGGTTATTCCACTCTGGGGCCAACGTCCTGACTTTC. Its protein product is CASSAGTSGLFHSGANVLTF. The V and J genes are TRBV9 and TRBJ2-6; 12 bases are a match to TRBD2. The CDR3 totals 20 residues. Trimming removed 3 bases from V and 0 bases from J; junction bases left unmatched: 10. Germline assignment: CDR1 SGDLS and CDR2 YYNGEE.

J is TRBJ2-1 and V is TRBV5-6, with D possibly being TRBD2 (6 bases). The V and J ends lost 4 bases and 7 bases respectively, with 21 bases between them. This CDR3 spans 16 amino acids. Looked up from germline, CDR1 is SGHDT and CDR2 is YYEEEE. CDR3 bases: TGTGCCAGCAGCCCCCCTGGGGGGAGTGGCGGGAATGAGCAGTTCTTC. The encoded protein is CASSPPGGSGGNEQFF.

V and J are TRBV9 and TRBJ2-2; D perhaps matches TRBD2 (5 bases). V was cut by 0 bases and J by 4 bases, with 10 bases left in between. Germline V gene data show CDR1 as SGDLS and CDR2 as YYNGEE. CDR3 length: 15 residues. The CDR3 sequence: CASSVGSSGTGELFF. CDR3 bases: TGTGCCAGCAGCGTAGGGTCAAGCGGCACCGGGGAGCTGTTTTTT. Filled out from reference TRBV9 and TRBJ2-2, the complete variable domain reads DSGVTQTPKHLITATGQRVTLRCSPRSGDLSVYWYQQSLDQGLQFLIQYYNGEERAKGNILERFSAQQFPDLHSELNLSSLELGDSALYFCASSVGSSGTGELFFGEGSRLTVL.

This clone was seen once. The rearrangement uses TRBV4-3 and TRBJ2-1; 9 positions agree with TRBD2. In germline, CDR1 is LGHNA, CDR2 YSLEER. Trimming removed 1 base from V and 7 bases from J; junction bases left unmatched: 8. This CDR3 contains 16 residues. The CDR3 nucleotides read TGCGCCAGCAGCCAAGGCAGCGCACTAGCGGGTAATGAGCAGTTCTTC. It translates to CASSQGSALAGNEQFF.

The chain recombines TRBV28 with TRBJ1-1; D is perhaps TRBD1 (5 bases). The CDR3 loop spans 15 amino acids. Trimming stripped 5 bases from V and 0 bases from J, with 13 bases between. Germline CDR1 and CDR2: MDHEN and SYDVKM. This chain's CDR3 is CASSPLQEMNTEAFF. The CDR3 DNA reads TGTGCCAGCAGTCCTCTACAGGAGATGAACACTGAAGCTTTCTTT.

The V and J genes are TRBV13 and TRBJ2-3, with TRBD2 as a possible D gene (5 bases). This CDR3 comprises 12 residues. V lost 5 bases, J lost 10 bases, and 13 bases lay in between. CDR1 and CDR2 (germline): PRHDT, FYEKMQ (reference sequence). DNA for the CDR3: TGTGCCAGCAGCCGTGACTATAGTCCGCAGTATTTT. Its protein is CASSRDYSPQYF.

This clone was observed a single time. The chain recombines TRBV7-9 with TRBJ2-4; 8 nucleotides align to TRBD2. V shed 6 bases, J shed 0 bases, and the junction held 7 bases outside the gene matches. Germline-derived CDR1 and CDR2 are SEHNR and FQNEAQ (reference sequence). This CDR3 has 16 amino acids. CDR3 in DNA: TGTGCCAGCAGTTATAATAGCGGGATAGCCAAAAACATTCAGTACTTC. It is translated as CASSYNSGIAKNIQYF.

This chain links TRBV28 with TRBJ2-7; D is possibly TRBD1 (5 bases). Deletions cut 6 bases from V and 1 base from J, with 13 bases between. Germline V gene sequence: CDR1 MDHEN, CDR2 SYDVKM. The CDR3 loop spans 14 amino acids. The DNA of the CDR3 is TGTGCCAGCAGCGTCGTCCCAGGGTCCTACGAGCAGTACTTC. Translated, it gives CASSVVPGSYEQYF.

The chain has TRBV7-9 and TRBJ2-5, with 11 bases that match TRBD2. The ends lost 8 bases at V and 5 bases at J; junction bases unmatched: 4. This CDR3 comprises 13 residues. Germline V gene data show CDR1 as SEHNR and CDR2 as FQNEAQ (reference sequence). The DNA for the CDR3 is TGTGCCAGCGGGCTAGCGGGAGGCGAGACCCAGTACTTC. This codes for CASGLAGGETQYF.

This CDR3 reads CASSRQGANTGELFF. The CDR3 coding sequence is TGTGCCAGCAGTCGACAGGGGGCAAACACCGGGGAGCTGTTTTTT. The gene calls are TRBV2 and TRBJ2-2; 10 bases match TRBD1. The germline CDR1 and CDR2 sequences are SNHLY and FYNNEI. Trimming at V came to 5 bases and at J to 2 bases, leaving 2 bases not matched to a gene. This CDR3 has 15 residues.

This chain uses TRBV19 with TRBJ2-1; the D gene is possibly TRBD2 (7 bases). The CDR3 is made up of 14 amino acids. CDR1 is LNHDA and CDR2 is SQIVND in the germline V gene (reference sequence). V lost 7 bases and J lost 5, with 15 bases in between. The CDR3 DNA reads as TGTGCCAGTATGGGGGGGCAGATAGACAATGAGCAGTTCTTC. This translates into CASMGGQIDNEQFF.

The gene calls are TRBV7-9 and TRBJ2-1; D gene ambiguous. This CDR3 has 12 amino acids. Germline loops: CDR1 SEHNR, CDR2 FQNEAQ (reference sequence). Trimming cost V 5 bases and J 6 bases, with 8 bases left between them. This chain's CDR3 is CASSKPSNEQFF. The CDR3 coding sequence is TGTGCCAGCAGCAAGCCCTCCAATGAGCAGTTCTTC.

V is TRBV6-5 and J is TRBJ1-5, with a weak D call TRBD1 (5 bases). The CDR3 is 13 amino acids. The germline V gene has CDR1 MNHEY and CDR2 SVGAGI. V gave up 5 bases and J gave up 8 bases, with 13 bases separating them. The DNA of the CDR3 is TGTGCCAGCAGTGAACAGGATGGTGAGCCCCAGCATTTT. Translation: CASSEQDGEPQHF.

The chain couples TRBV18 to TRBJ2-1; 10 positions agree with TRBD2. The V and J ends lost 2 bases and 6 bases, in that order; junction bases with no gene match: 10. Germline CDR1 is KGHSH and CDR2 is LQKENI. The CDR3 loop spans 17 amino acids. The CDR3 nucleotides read TGTGCCAGCTCACCAGACCTAGCGGGAGTTTCTCTCAATGAGCAGTTCTTC. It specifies CASSPDLAGVSLNEQFF. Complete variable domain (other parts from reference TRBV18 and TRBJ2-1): NAGVMQNPRHLVRRRGQEARLRCSPMKGHSHVYWYRQLPEEGLKFMVYLQKENIIDESGMPKERFSAEFPKEGPSILRIQQVVRGDSAAYFCASSPDLAGVSLNEQFFGPGTRLTVL.

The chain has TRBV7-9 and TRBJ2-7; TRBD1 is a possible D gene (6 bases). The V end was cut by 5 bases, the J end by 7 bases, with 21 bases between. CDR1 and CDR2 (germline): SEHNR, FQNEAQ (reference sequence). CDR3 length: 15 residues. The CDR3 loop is CASSTIQGIFSEQYF. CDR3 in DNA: TGTGCCAGCAGCACGATACAGGGTATTTTTTCTGAGCAGTACTTC.